This T cell receptor beta chain originates from a study of cytomegalovirus exposure and HLA in healthy donors. Study-level findings and limits: Later analysis identified a missense DCLRE1C variant that was linked to TCR beta V- and J-gene trimming. Later analysis indicated greater clonal expansion among HLA-associated TCR beta chains than among equally common other chains. Most subjects had HLA-A and HLA-B alleles reportedly predicted accurately by TCR beta sequences. As a later analysis revealed, most CMV-associated TCR beta chains appeared HLA-restricted.

Points on this clone: The antigen remains unidentified.

PCR was performed using 60 Vbeta and 13 Jbeta primers. The data were produced by immunoSEQ multiplex PCR, yet TCRdb's version contains in-frame clones alone and is incomplete. The sample lists 120,000 or so clones, 65% to 75% seen once, with 5.8% in the top ten. Germline lookup yields CDR1 SGHNT and CDR2 YYREEE (reference sequence). The length of the CDR3 is 16 residues. V trimming: 4 bases; J trimming: 2 bases; junction bases outside the gene matches: 10. Material for sequencing was PBMCs. The sequence derives from a woman aged 45-65 years in good health and CMV-seropositive. The chain uses TRBV5-4 and TRBJ1-2, with 8 bases fitting TRBD1. CDR3 sequence: CASSPPGGRGNYGYTF. Written as DNA, the CDR3 is TGTGCCAGCAGCCCCCCAGGGGGCCGAGGGAACTATGGCTACACCTTC.